A single sample gave rise to the 21 T cell receptor beta chains below, sequenced in a study of T cells in Graves' hyperthyroidism and ophthalmopathy (dated by TCRdb to the late 2010s). Receptor amplification or capture employed multiplex PCR. TCRdb names Illumina HiSeq 2000 as the instrument used. TCR beta CDR3 regions were amplified from RNA transcripts. The TCR CDR3 was subjected to a first round of RT-PCR using the HTBI primer set and the Qiagen OneStep RT-PCR kit. In-frame beta chains were kept once TCRdb had trimmed the public reads at Q25 with fastp and called clones with MiXCR. Entries that share a CDR3 protein sequence are merged under the most common genes and DNA. In all, the sample holds around 700,000 distinct CDR3 sequences, and over 35% of those were seen once. The leading ten clones occupy roughly 31% of the sample. The sequencing sample was made of blood. The receptors here all came from a woman between 40 and 50 years old with Graves' hyperthyroidism.

CDR3 sequence: CASSKRDLNTGELFF. The CDR3 region has the DNA TGTGCCAGCAGCAAAAGGGACTTAAATACCGGGGAGCTGTTTTTT. The V gene is TRBV7-2, the J gene TRBJ2-2, with D perhaps matching TRBD2 (6 bases). V lost 5 bases and J lost 5, with 15 bases in between. The CDR3 has 15 amino acids. Germline V gives CDR1 SGHTA, CDR2 FQGNSA.

The table lists this clonotype with many counts. V is TRBV5-6 and J is TRBJ1-1, with D possibly TRBD1 on 5 matching bases. The CDR3 runs 15 residues. The germline V and J ends were trimmed by 2 bases and 0 bases, with 11 bases remaining between them. The germline gives CDR1 SGHDT, CDR2 YYEEEE. The DNA for the CDR3 is TGTGCCAGCAGCTTCCCGACAGCTGTGAACACTGAAGCTTTCTTT. It codes for CASSFPTAVNTEAFF.

This chain links TRBV4-3 with TRBJ1-1, with 8 nucleotides matching TRBD1. The trim removed 3 bases at V and 5 bases at J, leaving 8 bases unmatched. This CDR3 comprises 15 residues. Germline assignment: CDR1 LGHNA and CDR2 YSLEER. Here the CDR3 DNA reads TGCGCCAGCAGCCAGTGGAACAGGGGGACTACTGAAGCTTTCTTT. The encoded protein is CASSQWNRGTTEAFF.

This clonotype was detected ten times or more. This chain joins TRBV10-2 and TRBJ1-2; TRBD1 matches at 10 bases. The CDR3 runs 14 residues. Germline values: CDR1 WSHSY, CDR2 SAAADI. V was pared by 8 bases and J by 3 bases, with 6 bases of the junction left unmatched. The CDR3 DNA reads TGCGCCAGCGGGGGACAGGGGATCGACTATGGCTACACCTTC. Protein: CASGGQGIDYGYTF.

This chain links TRBV20-1 with TRBJ2-5; 8 bases are shared with TRBD2. This CDR3 is 14 amino acids long. Germline V CDR1 and CDR2: DFQATT, SNEGSKA (reference sequence). The V and J ends lost 5 bases and 3 bases, in that order; junction bases with no gene match: 8. The CDR3 loop reads CSAGDIAGKETQYF. CDR3 nucleotide sequence: TGCAGTGCTGGCGACATAGCGGGGAAAGAGACCCAGTACTTC.

This clonotype was found many times. The rearrangement links TRBV12-3 or TRBV12-4 to TRBJ2-7, with TRBD1 identical over 10 bases. This CDR3 has 14 residues. The junction had 5 bases not matched to a gene; V was cut back by 5 bases and J by 4 bases. The CDR3, as DNA: TGTGCCAGCAGTCTGCCGGACAGGGGGTACGAGCAGTACTTC. Its translation: CASSLPDRGYEQYF.

In its sample, this clonotype was seen many times. This rearrangement joins TRBV9 to TRBJ2-5; D perhaps matches TRBD2 (6 bases). The CDR3 consists of 16 residues. Germline-derived CDR1 and CDR2 are SGDLS and YYNGEE. Deletions cut 0 bases from V and 1 base from J, with 13 bases between. CDR3 sequence reads: CASSVVDSGPQETQYF. In nucleotides, the CDR3 is TGTGCCAGCAGCGTAGTGGATAGCGGTCCCCAAGAGACCCAGTACTTC.

Turning to this clonotype: This may come from a read error, since a much larger clone is one base off. The chain combines TRBV3-1 with TRBJ1-4; a weak D match, TRBD1 (5 bases). Germline CDR1 and CDR2: LGHDT and YNNKEL (reference sequence). The CDR3 covers 11 residues. The DNA for the CDR3 is TGTGCCAGCAGCCATGGACGGGGGACGGTTTTT. It is translated as CASSHGRGTVF. Drawing the rest from reference TRBV3-1 and TRBJ1-4, the complete variable domain is DTAVSQTPKYLVTQMGNDKSIKCEQNLGHDTMYWYKQDSKKFLKIMFSYNNKELIINETVPNRFSPKSPDKAHLNLHINSLELGDSAVYFCASSHGRGTVFGSGTQLSVL.

Many counts were recorded for this clonotype. V gene TRBV5-1 combines with J gene TRBJ1-1, with 7 bases that match TRBD1. CDR1 is SGHRS and CDR2 is YFSETQ in the germline V gene. The CDR3 is 14 residues long. The V gene end was trimmed by 3 bases and the J gene end by 5 bases; junction bases not matched to a gene: 7. As DNA, the CDR3 is TGCGCCAGCAGCTGGGGGGAACAGGGGACTGAAGCTTTCTTT. This codes for CASSWGEQGTEAFF.

The V call is TRBV19, the J call TRBJ1-3; tentatively, D is TRBD1 (5 bases). CDR1 LNHDA and CDR2 SQIVND come from the germline V gene (reference sequence). This CDR3 spans 15 amino acids. The ends were cut back, 6 bases at V and 4 bases at J, with 16 bases in the middle. The CDR3 DNA sequence: TGTGCCAGTAGACACCCCGCCCAGGGAGGAAACACCATATATTTT. The encoded protein is CASRHPAQGGNTIYF.

This chain connects TRBV2 to TRBJ2-7, with 7 bases aligning to TRBD2. This CDR3 is built from 13 residues. V dropped 7 bases and J dropped 3; count of bases not matched to a gene: 6. Germline V gene sequence: CDR1 SNHLY, CDR2 FYNNEI. CDR3 residues: CASKEGGLYEQYF. The CDR3, as DNA: TGTGCCAGCAAGGAGGGAGGGCTCTACGAGCAGTACTTC.

The chain uses TRBV10-3 and TRBJ1-5; tentatively, D is TRBD1 (5 bases). Germline CDR1 ENHRY, CDR2 SYGVKD. This CDR3 contains 15 residues. V was cut by 7 bases and J by 3 bases, with 16 bases left in between. The CDR3 DNA follows: TGTGCCATCACCGCGGGGGTGGCAGTCAATCAGCCCCAGCATTTT. Translating it yields CAITAGVAVNQPQHF.

This clonotype was recorded a few times. The genes are TRBV7-2 and TRBJ1-5, with D uncertain. The germline gives CDR1 SGHTA, CDR2 FQGNSA. Trimming took 3 bases from V and 0 from J, leaving 6 bases between them. The CDR3 is 14 amino acids. Here the CDR3 DNA reads TGTGCCAGCAGCTTTTGGGATAGCAATCAGCCCCAGCATTTT. It codes for CASSFWDSNQPQHF.

The chain employs TRBV7-8 and TRBJ1-1, with D possibly matching TRBD1 (5 bases). This CDR3 is 16 amino acids long. Trimming cost V 2 bases and J 6 bases, with 19 bases left between them. Looked up from germline, CDR1 is SGHVS and CDR2 is FQNEAQ. This CDR3 is CASSLPTGGVSAEAFF. The DNA for the CDR3 is TGTGCCAGCAGCTTACCCACCGGGGGGGTTAGCGCTGAAGCTTTCTTT.

V and J are TRBV7-3 and TRBJ1-1; D gene ambiguous. The V gene's germline CDR1 is SGHTA and CDR2 FQGTGA. This CDR3 comprises 14 residues. Trimming took off 3 bases at V and 0 bases at J, with 8 bases between the two ends. Here the CDR3 reads CASSFGLLNTEAFF. The CDR3, as DNA: TGTGCCAGCAGCTTCGGCCTCTTGAACACTGAAGCTTTCTTT.

Written as DNA, the CDR3 is TGCAGTGCTAGCTCCGGGGAGCTGTTTTTT. This sequence encodes CSASSGELFF. This chain links TRBV20-1 with TRBJ2-2; D is ambiguous. The CDR3 totals 10 residues. Trimming took off 3 bases at V and 6 bases at J, with 2 bases between the two ends. The germline V gene encodes CDR1 DFQATT and CDR2 SNEGSKA (reference sequence).

The genes are TRBV29-1 and TRBJ2-2; no reliable D call. Germline loops: CDR1 SQVTM, CDR2 ANQGSEA. The V and J ends lost 4 bases and 7 bases respectively, with 10 bases between them. The CDR3 contains 12 residues. The CDR3 DNA reads as TGCAGCGTTGGGGGATGGGGCGGGGAGCTGTTTTTT. Protein product: CSVGGWGGELFF.

On this clonotype itself: A read error may explain this, as a much larger clone is one base away. The chain carries TRBV12-3 or TRBV12-4 and TRBJ1-1, with unresolved D. This CDR3 has 12 residues. The CDR3 DNA reads TGTACCAGCAGGCGGGGAGACACTGAAGCTTTCTTT. The encoded protein is CTSRRGDTEAFF.

In this sample, this clonotype turned up a few times. The chain links TRBV29-1 to TRBJ1-2; TRBD1 matches 7 bases. CDR3 length: 11 residues. From germline, CDR1 is SQVTM and CDR2 ANQGSEA. In nucleotides, the CDR3 is TGCAGGAACAGGGGTCTCTATGGCTACACCTTC. Protein product: CRNRGLYGYTF. Full variable domain (rest looked up from reference TRBV29-1 and TRBJ1-2): SAVISQKPSRDICQRGTSLTIQCQVDSQVTMMFWYRQQPGQSLTLIATANQGSEATYESGFVIDKFPISRPNLTFSTLTVSNMSPEDSSIYLCRNRGLYGYTFGSGTRLTVV.

This clonotype was seen repeatedly, ten times or more. Just one base apart from a much larger clone, this may be a read error. This chain connects TRBV10-3 to TRBJ1-1; the D gene is possibly TRBD1 (6 bases). Germline loops: CDR1 ENHRY, CDR2 SYGVKD. Trimming removed 3 bases from V and 4 bases from J, with 6 bases in between. This CDR3 region has 12 residues. The chain's CDR3 is CAISDRGTEAFF. Here the CDR3 DNA reads TGTGCCATCAGTGACAGGGGCACTGAAGCTTTCTTT.

This clonotype was counted at least ten times. The chain joins TRBV20-1 to TRBJ1-1; D gene ambiguous. CDR1 is DFQATT and CDR2 is SNEGSKA in the germline V gene (reference sequence). V gave up 6 bases and J gave up 1 base, with 12 bases separating them. This CDR3 is built from 13 residues. The CDR3 loop reads CSAKTVRNTEAFF. The CDR3 nucleotides read TGCAGTGCAAAAACGGTGAGGAACACTGAAGCTTTCTTT.